Following are 32 T cell receptor beta chains from one sample sequenced in a study of T-cell reconstitution after alpha-beta-depleted transplantation in children. As it was prepared, the TCRbeta library received unique molecular identifiers. TCRdb itself ran the PCR reads through MiXCR, one entry per CDR3 protein. In the table there are some 840,000 distinct CDR3 sequences, under 20% of which are singletons. The starting material was PBMCs, mostly from graft donor cells, obtained 360 days after TCRalphabeta/CD19-depleted stem cell transplant. These receptors all stem from a male patient between 5 and 17 years old who had a stem cell transplant for acute lymphoblastic leukemia, so the T cells may come from the graft donor.

The J gene is TRBJ2-1, the V gene TRBV25-1; 8 bases agree with TRBD2. The J segment lost 0 bases and the V segment lost 3 bases, leaving 7 bases of the junction unmatched. CDR3 size: 17 residues. Germline-derived CDR1 and CDR2 are MGHDK and SYGVNS. This CDR3 is CASSDHSSGFSYNEQFF. The CDR3 DNA reads TGTGCCAGCAGTGATCACTCTAGCGGGTTCTCCTACAATGAGCAGTTCTTC.

This clonotype was seen more than once but under ten times. The chain joins TRBV5-1 to TRBJ2-7, with TRBD2 matching 9 bases. The length of the CDR3 is 17 residues. Germline CDR1 and CDR2: SGHRS and YFSETQ. V lost 0 bases and J lost 2; bases outside the gene matches: 9. CDR3 in DNA: TGCGCCAGCAGCTTGGCGTGGCGGGAGGGCCCTACCTACGAGCAGTACTTC. Translated: CASSLAWREGPTYEQYF. The whole variable domain, remainder taken from reference TRBV5-1 and TRBJ2-7, is KAGVTQTPRYLIKTRGQQVTLSCSPISGHRSVSWYQQTPGQGLQFLFEYFSETQRNKGNFPGRFSGRQFSNSRSEMNVSTLELGDSALYLCASSLAWREGPTYEQYFGPGTRLTVT.

V is TRBV20-1 and J is TRBJ1-6; no firm D call. Deletions cut 0 bases from V and 7 bases from J, with 16 bases between. The CDR3 spans 16 residues. Germline CDR1 and CDR2: DFQATT and SNEGSKA (reference sequence). CDR3 sequence: CSARDPGGGKNSPLHF. The DNA for the CDR3 is TGCAGTGCTAGAGATCCCGGCGGAGGGAAGAATTCACCCCTCCACTTT.

This sequence joins TRBV29-1 and TRBJ2-1; D is ambiguous. The CDR3 contains 14 residues. V lost 4 bases, J lost 10 bases, and 20 bases lay in between. Germline V gene lookup returns CDR1 SQVTM and CDR2 ANQGSEA. This CDR3 is CSVVYLGKTSEQFF. CDR3 in DNA: TGCAGCGTTGTTTATCTTGGGAAGACAAGCGAGCAGTTCTTC.

The chain is built from TRBV6-2 or TRBV6-3 and TRBJ2-3, with D perhaps TRBD1 or TRBD2 (6 bases each). This CDR3 has 15 residues. CDR1 and CDR2 from the germline V gene are MNHEY and SVGEGT. V lost 1 base to trimming and J lost 4 bases, with 12 bases between them. CDR3 coding DNA: TGTGCCAGCAGTTACTGGGGGGCCTCGGCAGATACGCAGTATTTT. Amino acids: CASSYWGASADTQYF.

This clonotype occurred many times. This chain uses TRBV5-5 with TRBJ2-1; D is unresolved. The CDR3 length is 15 residues. CDR1 SGHKS and CDR2 YYEKEE come from the germline V gene (reference sequence). V lost 6 bases and J lost 1, with 14 bases in between. The CDR3 sequence is CASTRPAGSYNEQFF. The CDR3 region has the DNA TGTGCCAGCACCCGGCCCGCAGGTTCCTACAATGAGCAGTTCTTC.

This clonotype was counted a few times. V is TRBV7-3 and J is TRBJ2-7; unclear D gene. CDR3 length: 15 amino acids. Trimming took 0 bases from V and 5 from J, leaving 14 bases between them. Germline-derived CDR1 and CDR2 are SGHTA and FQGTGA. The CDR3: CASSLTYRAGHEQYF. The CDR3 bases are TGTGCCAGCAGCTTAACGTATAGGGCAGGACACGAGCAGTACTTC.

This clonotype occurred a few times. The chain joins TRBV20-1 to TRBJ2-3; 9 nucleotides match TRBD1. The V segment lost 6 bases and the J segment 5 bases; nucleotides outside the gene matches: 9. CDR3 length equals 14 residues. CDR1 and CDR2 (germline): DFQATT, SNEGSKA (reference sequence). CDR3 residues: CSAPPGTGKDTQYF. DNA of the CDR3: TGCAGTGCCCCCCCGGGGACAGGGAAAGATACGCAGTATTTT.

This rearrangement joins TRBV7-2 to TRBJ2-6; TRBD1 is a possible D gene (5 bases). The germline V gene has CDR1 SGHTA and CDR2 FQGNSA. There are 18 residues in the CDR3. V lost 0 bases to trimming and J lost 0 bases, with 12 bases between them. CDR3 sequence reads: CASSLAQGPLSGANVLTF. The CDR3 DNA sequence: TGTGCCAGCAGCTTAGCCCAGGGCCCCCTCTCTGGGGCCAACGTCCTGACTTTC.

The chain employs TRBV11-3 and TRBJ2-1, with 11 bases identical to TRBD2. V trimming: 6 bases; J trimming: 9 bases; junction bases outside the gene matches: 7. Germline assignment: CDR1 SGHNT and CDR2 YENEEA. CDR3 size: 14 residues. The CDR3 loop reads CASSLSGRDGEQFF. CDR3 sequence (DNA): TGTGCCAGCAGTCTTAGCGGGAGGGACGGTGAGCAGTTCTTC.

In this sample, this clonotype turned up a few times. This sequence joins TRBV7-6 and TRBJ2-1, with 8 bases identical to TRBD1. Germline values: CDR1 SGHVS, CDR2 FNYEAQ. V was clipped by 4 bases and J by 1 base; unmatched bases: 6. This CDR3 has 16 amino acids. The CDR3 region has the DNA TGTGCCAGCAGCTCTGGGCAGGGGGCATCCTACAATGAGCAGTTCTTC. Its translation: CASSSGQGASYNEQFF.

This rearrangement joins TRBV5-1 to TRBJ1-2, with 8 nucleotides matching TRBD1. Germline trimming cut 5 bases from V and 4 bases from J; bases unmatched to any gene: 10. The CDR3 loop spans 15 amino acids. CDR1 SGHRS and CDR2 YFSETQ come from the germline V gene. Here the CDR3 DNA reads TGCGCCAGCAGACTGACAGGGGAAGGGGCCTATGGCTACACCTTC. Protein sequence: CASRLTGEGAYGYTF. The full variable domain, with the rest looked up from reference TRBV5-1 and TRBJ1-2, is KAGVTQTPRYLIKTRGQQVTLSCSPISGHRSVSWYQQTPGQGLQFLFEYFSETQRNKGNFPGRFSGRQFSNSRSEMNVSTLELGDSALYLCASRLTGEGAYGYTFGSGTRLTVV.

This clonotype was seen only a few times. The V gene is TRBV12-3 or TRBV12-4, the J gene TRBJ2-7; D is uncertain. The CDR3 has 13 residues. V was cut by 1 base and J by 6 bases, with 10 bases left in between. The CDR3 loop is CASSLGRGGEQYF. CDR3 sequence (DNA): TGTGCCAGCAGTTTAGGCCGAGGTGGCGAGCAGTACTTC.

This chain uses TRBV7-9 with TRBJ2-7, with TRBD1 matching 9 bases. The CDR3 is made up of 14 amino acids. Germline lookup yields CDR1 SEHNR and CDR2 FQNEAQ (reference sequence). The V segment lost 4 bases and the J segment 5 bases; nucleotides outside the gene matches: 6. CDR3 residues: CASSSDRGSHEQYF. Here the CDR3 DNA reads TGTGCCAGCAGCTCCGACAGGGGGTCACACGAGCAGTACTTC.

This clonotype was seen a few times. This chain links TRBV6-2 or TRBV6-3 with TRBJ2-7; 15 bases match TRBD2. V lost 0 bases to trimming and J lost 4 bases; unmatched junction nucleotides: 16. In germline, CDR1 is MNHEY, CDR2 SVGEGT. This CDR3 has 21 amino acids. The CDR3 sequence is CASSYSPGSGTSGRKAYEQYF. In DNA, the CDR3 is TGTGCCAGCAGTTACTCTCCGGGCAGTGGGACTAGCGGGAGGAAAGCTTACGAGCAGTACTTC.

The rearrangement uses TRBV7-3 and TRBJ2-4, with D maybe TRBD2 (5 bases). V was shortened by 3 bases and J by 0 bases, with 9 bases between the two germline ends. The CDR3 is made up of 15 amino acids. Per germline, CDR1 SGHTA and CDR2 FQGTGA. CDR3 in amino acids: CASSFGSIAKNIQYF. The CDR3 nucleotides are TGTGCCAGCAGCTTTGGGAGCATAGCCAAAAACATTCAGTACTTC.

V usage is TRBV5-6 and J usage is TRBJ2-1, with TRBD2 matching over 8 bases. Germline values: CDR1 SGHDT, CDR2 YYEEEE. The V segment lost 0 bases and the J segment 9 bases; nucleotides outside the gene matches: 14. This CDR3 contains 17 residues. The CDR3 nucleotides are TGTGCCAGCAGCTTGGACCGGCTAGCGGGTGGACTAGGTGAGCAGTTCTTC. It specifies CASSLDRLAGGLGEQFF.

In its sample, this clonotype was seen a few times. The CDR3 region has the DNA TGCAGTGCTAGAGATTGGGGGGATGCGATCCCTAATCAGCCCCAGCATTTT. It translates to CSARDWGDAIPNQPQHF. The chain joins TRBV20-1 to TRBJ1-5; TRBD1 is a possible D gene (5 bases). This CDR3 has 17 residues. Germline lookup yields CDR1 DFQATT and CDR2 SNEGSKA (reference sequence). V gave up 0 bases and J gave up 4 bases, with 19 bases separating them.

The chain links TRBV12-3 or TRBV12-4 to TRBJ1-3; D is ambiguous. With 7 bases removed from V and 3 bases from J, the gap between germline ends came to 7 bases. The CDR3 has 12 residues. The CDR3 spells CASTLGGNTIYF. The CDR3 DNA is TGTGCCAGCACACTGGGTGGAAACACCATATATTTT.

The J gene is TRBJ2-3, the V gene TRBV9; TRBD1 agrees at 7 bases. CDR1 is SGDLS, CDR2 YYNGEE, per germline. The CDR3 spans 15 residues. V dropped 3 bases and J dropped 1; count of bases not matched to a gene: 5. CDR3 amino acids: CASSADRVRTDTQYF. The CDR3 DNA is TGTGCCAGCAGCGCCGACAGGGTACGCACAGATACGCAGTATTTT.

This clonotype has only a few counts. This chain connects TRBV6-5 to TRBJ2-4; 7 nucleotides align to TRBD1. Germline trimming cut 2 bases from V and 7 bases from J; bases unmatched to any gene: 11. The CDR3 is 16 amino acids. CDR1 is MNHEY, CDR2 SVGAGI, per germline. In DNA, the CDR3 is TGTGCCAGCAGTTACAAGGCAGGGGGATTGGGGAACATTCAGTACTTC. Its translation is CASSYKAGGLGNIQYF.

The J gene is TRBJ2-3, the V gene TRBV19; 12 positions agree with TRBD2. In germline, CDR1 is LNHDA, CDR2 SQIVND (reference sequence). Losses at the gene ends were 9 bases for V and 3 bases for J; bases not matched to a gene: 7. CDR3 length: 15 amino acids. The CDR3 reads CASRTSGRMTDTQYF. The CDR3 DNA reads as TGTGCCAGCCGCACTAGCGGGAGGATGACAGATACGCAGTATTTT.

In regard to this clonotype: As the CDR3 is not closed by the conserved phenylalanine or tryptophan, this likely results from a read error. J is TRBJ2-1 and V is TRBV11-1, with 11 positions matching TRBD2. V dropped 0 bases and J dropped 7; count of bases not matched to a gene: 8. CDR1 SGHAT and CDR2 FQDESV come from the germline V gene (reference sequence). The CDR3 covers 17 residues. The DNA of the CDR3 is TGTGCCAGCAGCTTAGCGCTAGTTAGCGGGAGGGTGAATGAGCAGTTCTGC. Its translation is CASSLALVSGRVNEQFC.

The chain combines TRBV24-1 with TRBJ2-5; TRBD1 matches at 11 bases. The CDR3 consists of 15 residues. The germline V gene has CDR1 KGHDR and CDR2 SFDVKD. The V gene end was trimmed by 2 bases and the J gene end by 4 bases; junction bases not matched to a gene: 2. The CDR3 sequence: CATSDSGTGGETQYF. In DNA form, the CDR3 reads TGTGCCACCAGTGATTCAGGGACAGGGGGAGAGACCCAGTACTTC.

The sample holds a few counts of this clonotype. The V call is TRBV4-1, the J call TRBJ2-1; 14 nucleotides align to TRBD2. The V gene end was trimmed by 2 bases and the J gene end by 15 bases; junction bases not matched to a gene: 15. Germline CDR1 reads MGHRA; CDR2 reads YSYEKL. The CDR3 loop spans 17 amino acids. The CDR3 DNA reads as TGCGCCAGCAGCCAACTCGGACTAGCGGGAGGTGACCCTAGTGGGTTCTTC. It specifies CASSQLGLAGGDPSGFF.

This clonotype was counted between two and nine times. The chain has TRBV7-9 and TRBJ1-1, with a possible D match to TRBD1 (5 bases). V dropped 2 bases and J dropped 4 bases, with 14 bases sitting between them. Germline V gene data show CDR1 as SEHNR and CDR2 as FQNEAQ (reference sequence). The CDR3 extends over 15 amino acids. CDR3 amino acids: CASSLLRVSGTEAFF. CDR3 nucleotide sequence: TGTGCCAGCAGCTTACTCAGGGTATCGGGCACTGAAGCTTTCTTT.

This clonotype occurred a few times. The genes are TRBV20-1 and TRBJ1-1; unclear D gene. V was pared by 2 bases and J by 0 bases, with 13 bases between. CDR1 and CDR2 (germline): DFQATT, SNEGSKA (reference sequence). This CDR3 has 15 amino acids. CDR3 sequence (DNA): TGCAGTGCTAGAACGTCGAGGTCTATGAACACTGAAGCTTTCTTT. It specifies CSARTSRSMNTEAFF.

The rearrangement links TRBV2 to TRBJ2-7; no firm D call. Germline V lookup: CDR1 SNHLY, CDR2 FYNNEI. V lost 3 bases to trimming and J lost 0 bases, with 6 bases between them. This CDR3 is 13 amino acids long. The CDR3 reads CASSEVVSYEQYF. CDR3 coding DNA: TGTGCCAGCAGTGAGGTAGTCTCCTACGAGCAGTACTTC.

This clonotype has just a few counts. The chain links TRBV13 to TRBJ2-7; 10 bases align to TRBD2. Germline V gene sequence: CDR1 PRHDT, CDR2 FYEKMQ (reference sequence). This CDR3 spans 16 amino acids. V shed 5 bases, J shed 5 bases, and the junction held 12 bases outside the gene matches. In DNA form, the CDR3 reads TGTGCCAGCAGCCCTGGGCTCCAGCGGGAGGGAAACGAGCAGTACTTC. It translates to CASSPGLQREGNEQYF.

J is TRBJ1-1 and V is TRBV11-2, with D perhaps TRBD1 (5 bases). Germline loops: CDR1 SGHAT, CDR2 FQNNGV. The CDR3 totals 15 residues. Trimming took off 3 bases at V and 1 base at J, with 12 bases between the two ends. CDR3 in DNA: TGTGCCAGCAGCTTGGTAGGGGCGAAGAACACTGAAGCTTTCTTT. Its translation is CASSLVGAKNTEAFF.

The chain recombines TRBV29-1 with TRBJ1-1, with D tentatively TRBD1 (5 bases). The germline gives CDR1 SQVTM, CDR2 ANQGSEA. The CDR3 spans 12 residues. V lost 4 bases to trimming and J lost 10 bases, with 16 bases between them. CDR3 protein: CSVVRDRPSAFF. CDR3 nucleotides: TGCAGCGTTGTTAGGGACCGACCGTCAGCTTTCTTT.

The chain couples TRBV11-2 to TRBJ1-1, with no clear D. Trimming cost V 4 bases and J 10 bases, with 7 bases left between them. The germline CDR1 and CDR2 sequences are SGHAT and FQNNGV. The CDR3 covers 10 residues. This chain's CDR3 is CASSYRRAFF. The CDR3 DNA reads as TGTGCCAGCAGCTACCGAAGAGCTTTCTTT.